The next 16 T cell receptor beta chains were all read from a single sample in a study of human T cells and chemical hapten exposure. Unfractionated whole blood served as the source for total RNA extraction. One entry per CDR3 protein, called by TCRdb with MiXCR from the 5' RACE reads. The profile shows 110,000 or so distinct CDR3 sequences, approximately 19% of them singletons. These receptors came from a human donor in good health.

This clonotype was seen more than once but under ten times. The chain has TRBV18 and TRBJ1-5, with 11 bases lining up with TRBD1. Germline loops: CDR1 KGHSH, CDR2 LQKENI. V was pared by 6 bases and J by 7 bases, with 2 bases of the junction left unmatched. The CDR3 contains 13 residues. CDR3 region: CASSGTGGQPQHF. Here the CDR3 DNA reads TGTGCCAGCTCCGGGACAGGGGGACAGCCCCAGCATTTT.

In its sample, this clonotype was seen a few times. This chain joins TRBV11-2 and TRBJ2-5; D gene unclear. The CDR3 contains 14 residues. Germline values: CDR1 SGHAT, CDR2 FQNNGV. The V end was cut by 4 bases, the J end by 0 bases, with 9 bases between. CDR3 nucleotide sequence: TGTGCCAGCAGCTCACTGGGCGACCAAGAGACCCAGTACTTC. Its translation: CASSSLGDQETQYF. Drawing the rest from reference TRBV11-2 and TRBJ2-5, the complete variable domain is EAGVAQSPRYKIIEKRQSVAFWCNPISGHATLYWYQQILGQGPKLLIQFQNNGVVDDSQLPKDRFSAERLKGVDSTLKIQPAKLEDSAVYLCASSSLGDQETQYFGPGTRLLVL.

This rearrangement joins TRBV7-3 to TRBJ2-1; TRBD2 matches 8 bases. Per germline, CDR1 SGHTA and CDR2 FQGTGA. The CDR3 contains 16 residues. V lost 2 bases and J lost 4; bases outside the gene matches: 7. The CDR3 sequence: CASSLATSVLYNEQFF. DNA for the CDR3: TGTGCCAGCAGCTTAGCGACTAGCGTTTTGTACAATGAGCAGTTCTTC.

This clonotype was seen a handful of times. The V gene is TRBV6-1, the J gene TRBJ2-2; TRBD2 matches 7 bases. CDR3 length equals 14 residues. The germline gives CDR1 MNHNS, CDR2 SASEGT. Trimming at V came to 9 bases and at J to 7 bases, leaving 11 bases not matched to a gene. The CDR3 region has the DNA TGTGCCAGTATGGGGCTAGCGGAGGTCGGGGAGCTGTTTTTT. This encodes CASMGLAEVGELFF.

This clonotype was counted between two and nine times. The rearrangement links TRBV28 to TRBJ2-3; 9 nucleotides line up with TRBD1. Germline trimming cut 6 bases from V and 1 base from J; bases unmatched to any gene: 5. Germline V lookup: CDR1 MDHEN, CDR2 SYDVKM. The CDR3 has 15 residues. CDR3 nucleotides: TGTGCCAGCAGAACCGGACAGGGGCGCACAGATACGCAGTATTTT. Amino acids: CASRTGQGRTDTQYF.

Only a few counts were recorded for this clonotype. J is TRBJ1-6 and V is TRBV6-5; D might be TRBD1 (5 bases). The CDR3 runs 15 residues. Trimming shortened V by 5 bases and J by 7 bases, and 15 bases separated the two germline ends. CDR1 MNHEY and CDR2 SVGAGI come from the germline V gene. The CDR3, as DNA: TGTGCCAGCAGTGACTGGACAAGGCAGAATTCACCCCTCCACTTT. This encodes CASSDWTRQNSPLHF.

V gene TRBV12-5 combines with J gene TRBJ2-1, with TRBD1 identical over 9 bases. The germline V gene has CDR1 LGHNT and CDR2 FRNRAP. CDR3 length: 16 amino acids. With V trimmed by 7 bases and J by 4 bases, 11 bases remained unmatched. In DNA, the CDR3 is TGTGCTAGTGCCCCGGGACAGGGTTTTGGTTACAATGAGCAGTTCTTC. It is translated as CASAPGQGFGYNEQFF.

This clonotype showed up just a few times. The chain combines TRBV5-6 with TRBJ2-5; D not resolved. The CDR3 has 11 amino acids. With 1 base removed from V and 5 bases from J, the gap between germline ends came to 3 bases. Germline CDR1 SGHDT, CDR2 YYEEEE. This CDR3 is CASSLSETQYF. CDR3 nucleotide sequence: TGTGCCAGCAGCTTGTCGGAGACCCAGTACTTC.

The rearrangement uses TRBV7-2 and TRBJ1-6; no clear D. The CDR3 has 14 amino acids. CDR1 and CDR2 (germline): SGHTA, FQGNSA. The V and J ends lost 0 bases and 8 bases respectively, with 8 bases between them. In DNA, the CDR3 is TGTGCCAGCAGCTTAGCAGGGCTCCATTCACCCCTCCACTTT. The encoded protein is CASSLAGLHSPLHF. The entire variable domain, with the rest obtained from reference TRBV7-2 and TRBJ1-6, is as follows: GAGVSQSPSNKVTEKGKDVELRCDPISGHTALYWYRQSLGQGLEFLIYFQGNSAPDKSGLPSDRFSAERTGGSVSTLTIQRTQQEDSAVYLCASSLAGLHSPLHFGNGTRLTVT.

In its sample, this clonotype was seen a few times. This chain joins TRBV6-5 and TRBJ1-2; no clear D. The V end lost 0 bases, the J end lost 8 bases, and 16 bases lay between the germline ends. The CDR3 spans 15 residues. Germline V CDR1 and CDR2: MNHEY, SVGAGI. The CDR3 reads CASSYSNRGFGGYTF. The CDR3, as DNA: TGTGCCAGCAGTTACTCGAATCGAGGGTTTGGGGGCTACACCTTC.

The CDR3 DNA is TGTGCCTGGAGTGTAAAAAGAACGGGGAAACTGTTTTTT. It codes for CAWSVKRTGKLFF. The chain is built from TRBV30 and TRBJ1-4, with no clear D. Germline V lookup: CDR1 GTSNPN, CDR2 SVGIG (reference sequence). The CDR3 length is 13 residues. V dropped 0 bases and J dropped 11 bases, with 13 bases sitting between them.

This clonotype was seen a few times. The gene calls are TRBV7-2 and TRBJ1-1; maybe TRBD1 (6 bases). V lost 2 bases, J lost 8 bases, and 18 bases lay in between. Germline lookup yields CDR1 SGHTA and CDR2 FQGNSA. The CDR3 has 15 amino acids. CDR3 loop: CASSLSRSGGREAFF. CDR3 coding DNA: TGTGCCAGCAGCTTATCTAGGTCGGGGGGCCGGGAAGCTTTCTTT.

This clonotype was observed a few times. The rearrangement uses TRBV3-1 and TRBJ1-2; the D is unclear. CDR3 size: 14 residues. V was pared by 4 bases and J by 1 base, with 10 bases between. Germline V gives CDR1 LGHDT, CDR2 YNNKEL (reference sequence). The CDR3 loop reads CASSPPKGNYGYTF. CDR3 nucleotide sequence: TGTGCCAGCAGCCCTCCGAAGGGTAACTATGGCTACACCTTC.

This clonotype was observed a few times. The chain recombines TRBV7-9 with TRBJ2-3, with 7 positions matching TRBD2. Germline V CDR1 and CDR2: SEHNR, FQNEAQ (reference sequence). This CDR3 has 15 residues. V gave up 0 bases and J gave up 1 base; unmatched junction bases: 1. The CDR3 region has the DNA TGTGCCAGCAGCTTAGCGGCGGGAGGCACAGATACGCAGTATTTT. Translated: CASSLAAGGTDTQYF.

This chain joins TRBV2 and TRBJ2-5, with unresolved D. This CDR3 is built from 14 residues. Trimming left V 6 bases short and J 0 bases short, with 11 bases between. Germline CDR1 is SNHLY and CDR2 is FYNNEI. In DNA form, the CDR3 reads TGTGCCAGCAGCGGGCGGTGGAACCAAGAGACCCAGTACTTC. Its protein product is CASSGRWNQETQYF.

The sample holds a few counts of this clonotype. The V call is TRBV4-1, the J call TRBJ2-7, with D possibly matching TRBD1 (6 bases). The CDR3 consists of 15 residues. CDR1 and CDR2 from the germline V gene are MGHRA and YSYEKL. Trimming stripped 0 bases from V and 2 bases from J, with 11 bases between. This CDR3 is CASSQEYYRAYEQYF. CDR3 nucleotide sequence: TGCGCCAGCAGCCAAGAGTATTACAGGGCCTACGAGCAGTACTTC.